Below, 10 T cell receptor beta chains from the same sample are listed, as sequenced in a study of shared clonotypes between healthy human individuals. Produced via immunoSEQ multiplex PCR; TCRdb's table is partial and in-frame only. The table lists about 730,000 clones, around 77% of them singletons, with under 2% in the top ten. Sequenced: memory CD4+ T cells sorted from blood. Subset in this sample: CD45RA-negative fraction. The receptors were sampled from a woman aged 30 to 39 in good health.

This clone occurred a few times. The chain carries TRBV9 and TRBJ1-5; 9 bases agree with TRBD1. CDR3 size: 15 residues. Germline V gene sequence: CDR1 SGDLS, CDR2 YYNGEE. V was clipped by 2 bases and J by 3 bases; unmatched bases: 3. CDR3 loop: CASSVGTGNNQPQHF. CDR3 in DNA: TGTGCCAGCAGCGTGGGGACAGGGAACAATCAGCCCCAGCATTTT.

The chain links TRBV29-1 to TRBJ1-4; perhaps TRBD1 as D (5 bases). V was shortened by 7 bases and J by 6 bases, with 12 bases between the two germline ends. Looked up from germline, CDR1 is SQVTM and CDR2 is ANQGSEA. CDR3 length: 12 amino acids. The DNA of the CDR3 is TGCAGCGCGAGGGGAGGTGATGAAAAACTGTTTTTT. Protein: CSARGGDEKLFF. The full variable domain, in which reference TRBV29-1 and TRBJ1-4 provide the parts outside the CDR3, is SAVISQKPSRDICQRGTSLTIQCQVDSQVTMMFWYRQQPGQSLTLIATANQGSEATYESGFVIDKFPISRPNLTFSTLTVSNMSPEDSSIYLCSARGGDEKLFFGSGTQLSVL.

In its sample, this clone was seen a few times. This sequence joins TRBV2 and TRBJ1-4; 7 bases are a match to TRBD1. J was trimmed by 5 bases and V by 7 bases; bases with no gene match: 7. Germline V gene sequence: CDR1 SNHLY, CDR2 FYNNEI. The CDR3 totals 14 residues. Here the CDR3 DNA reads TGTGCCAGCAAAATGGGACAGATAAATGAAAAACTGTTTTTT. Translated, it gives CASKMGQINEKLFF.

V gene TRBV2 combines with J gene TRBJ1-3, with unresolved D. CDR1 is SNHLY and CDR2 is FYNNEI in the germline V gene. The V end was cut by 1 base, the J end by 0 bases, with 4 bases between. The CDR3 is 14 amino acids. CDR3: CASSEEYSGNTIYF. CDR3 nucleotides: TGTGCCAGCAGTGAAGAGTACTCTGGAAACACCATATATTTT.

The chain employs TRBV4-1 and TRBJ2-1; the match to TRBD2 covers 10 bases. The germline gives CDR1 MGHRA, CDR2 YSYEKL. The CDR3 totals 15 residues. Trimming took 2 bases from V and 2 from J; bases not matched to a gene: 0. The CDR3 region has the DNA TGCGCCAGCAGCCAACTAGCGGGAGCCTACAATGAGCAGTTCTTC. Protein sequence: CASSQLAGAYNEQFF.

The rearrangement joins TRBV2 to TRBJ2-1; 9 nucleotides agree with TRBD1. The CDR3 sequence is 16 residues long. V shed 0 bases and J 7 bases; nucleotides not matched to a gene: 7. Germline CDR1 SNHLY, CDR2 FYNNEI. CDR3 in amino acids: CASSEAPGQGYNEQFF. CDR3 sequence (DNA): TGTGCCAGCAGTGAAGCGCCGGGACAGGGCTATAATGAGCAGTTCTTC.

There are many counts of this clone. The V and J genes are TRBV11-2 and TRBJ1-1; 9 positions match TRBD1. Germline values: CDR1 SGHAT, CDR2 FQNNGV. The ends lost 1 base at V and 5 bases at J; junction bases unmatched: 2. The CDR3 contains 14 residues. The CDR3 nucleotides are TGTGCCAGCAGCTTAGGACAGGGGGGGACTGAAGCTTTCTTT. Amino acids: CASSLGQGGTEAFF.

CDR3 in DNA: TGTGCCAGCAGCGGACAGGGGGCATCAGGGGAGCTGTTTTTT. This encodes CASSGQGASGELFF. The chain uses TRBV6-1 and TRBJ2-2; 11 nucleotides agree with TRBD1. V shed 6 bases and J 8 bases; nucleotides not matched to a gene: 5. The CDR3 consists of 14 residues. Germline loops: CDR1 MNHNS, CDR2 SASEGT.

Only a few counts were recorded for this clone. DNA of the CDR3: TGTGCCAGCAGTAAAGCGGGGAGGGACTATGGCTACACCTTC. It encodes CASSKAGRDYGYTF. The chain employs TRBV27 and TRBJ1-2; D gene uncertain. Trimming left V 5 bases short and J 3 bases short, with 13 bases between. The CDR3 sequence is 14 residues long. Germline assignment: CDR1 MNHEY and CDR2 SMNVEV (reference sequence).

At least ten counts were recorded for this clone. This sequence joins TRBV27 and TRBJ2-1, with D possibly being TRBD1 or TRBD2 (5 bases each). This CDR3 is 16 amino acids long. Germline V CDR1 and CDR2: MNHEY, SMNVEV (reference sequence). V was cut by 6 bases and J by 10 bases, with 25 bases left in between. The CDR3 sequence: CASSRTAGTAYREQFF. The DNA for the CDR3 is TGTGCCAGCAGCCGAACGGCCGGGACGGCTTACAGGGAGCAGTTCTTC.